This T cell receptor beta chain appears in the sequencing data of a study of CD8+ T cells in alopecia areata. This clone has a handful of counts. As yet, its antigen is unknown. Extracted RNA was reverse transcribed, and the resulting cDNA served as sequencing template. Generated by immunoSEQ multiplex PCR, the TCRdb table keeps only in-frame clones and is missing some. The sample shows 200,000 or so clones, roughly two fifths of them seen only once. This CDR3 comprises 15 residues. The germline V gene has CDR1 SQVTM and CDR2 ANQGSEA. The V and J ends lost 0 bases and 3 bases, in that order; junction bases with no gene match: 5. Treatment noted: oral pan-JAK inhibitor, 5-10 mg twice daily. Lesional scalp punch biopsies and peripheral blood were collected from alopecia areata patients. General study findings and limits: Clonality in the scalp and expanded CD8+ clones ranked among the top 100 were significantly decreased by tofacitinib. Sharing of TCRs across patients appeared less clear than in mice, possibly for HLA-related reasons. Lesional scalp exceeded normal scalp in clonality, especially in alopecia totalis/universalis.

The sample consisted of CD4+ T cells sorted from blood, taken between weeks 36 and 40, from a patient treated with tofacitinib. This clonotype was obtained from a human donor with alopecia areata. The chain has TRBV29-1 and TRBJ2-3; the match to TRBD1 covers 8 bases. The CDR3 loop reads CSVEDLRGRTDTQYF. Here the CDR3 DNA reads TGCAGCGTTGAAGACCTCAGGGGGCGAACAGATACGCAGTATTTT.